Given below is one T cell receptor beta chain in context. The antigen is not known. The sequencing template was cDNA reverse transcribed from extracted RNA. Here immunoSEQ multiplex PCR was the method, and the copy in TCRdb shows in-frame clones only, minus some. The repertoire holds around 210,000 clones, with over 60% as singletons. The data belong to a study of CD8+ T cells in alopecia areata. Study context: Treated patients were given 5 to 10 mg oral tofacitinib twice daily.

Regarding the study as a whole: Affected scalp, especially in alopecia totalis/universalis, had a higher clonality than normal scalp did.

The CDR3 covers 11 residues. The V and J ends lost 4 bases and 3 bases respectively, with 4 bases between them. The germline gives CDR1 SGDLS, CDR2 YYNGEE. Noted treatment: oral pan-JAK inhibitor, 5-10 mg twice daily. The source is a human donor with alopecia areata. The sequencing used CD4+ T cells sorted from blood, collected at week 4, from a patient treated with tofacitinib. J is TRBJ1-1 and V is TRBV9; D unresolved. The CDR3 region has the DNA TGTGCCAGCAGCCCTTACACTGAAGCTTTCTTT. This translates into CASSPYTEAFF.